The next 18 T cell receptor beta chains were all read from a single sample in a study of blood T cell repertoires in COVID-19 (dated by TCRdb to 2019 to 2021). Library preparation employed the immunoSEQ multiplex PCR assay. TCRdb re-hosts the immuneACCESS table, in-frame sequences only. Its copies lack some clones; in the studies checked, an unresolved V gene accounts for under half of them, and the cause for the rest is not known. Recorded for this sample are approximately 200,000 clones; 75% to 90% of them occurred a single time. The ten largest account for approximately 2.4% of the sample. Sequencing was carried out using PBMCs or T cells enriched from blood (not recorded which). Receptors originate from a woman in her 30s who had recovered from COVID-19.

The V call is TRBV15, the J call TRBJ2-7; D call uncertain. The CDR3 totals 15 residues. Trimming removed 0 bases at V and 5 bases at J, with 14 bases between. Germline V lookup: CDR1 LNHNV, CDR2 YYDKDF (reference sequence). The CDR3 reads CATSRDRQRNNEQYF. The CDR3 coding sequence is TGTGCCACCAGCAGAGATAGGCAGCGCAACAACGAGCAGTACTTC.

The chain has TRBV19 and TRBJ2-6; tentatively, D is TRBD1 (6 bases). This CDR3 contains 17 residues. The V and J ends lost 5 bases and 0 bases respectively, with 14 bases between them. Germline values: CDR1 LNHDA, CDR2 SQIVND (reference sequence). The CDR3 protein is CASSSGQILSGANVLTF. CDR3 DNA: TGTGCCAGTAGTTCAGGACAGATCCTCTCTGGGGCCAACGTCCTGACTTTC.

This chain links TRBV6-2 or TRBV6-3 with TRBJ2-3; weak D call: TRBD2 (5 bases). V was cut by 2 bases and J by 0 bases, with 15 bases left in between. Per the germline V gene, CDR1 is MNHEY and CDR2 is SVGEGT. CDR3 length equals 17 residues. CDR3 nucleotide sequence: TGTGCCAGCAGTTACCCGTCAGCGGCGATAAGCACAGATACGCAGTATTTT. It translates to CASSYPSAAISTDTQYF.

The V gene is TRBV7-2, the J gene TRBJ2-1; 7 bases map to TRBD1. Germline assignment: CDR1 SGHTA and CDR2 FQGNSA. The CDR3 spans 15 residues. V lost 1 base, J lost 6 bases, and 6 bases stayed unmatched. Here the CDR3 DNA reads TGTGCCAGCAGCTTAGACAGGGGTCCGGGCAATGAGCAGTTCTTC. Translation gives CASSLDRGPGNEQFF. Full variable domain (rest looked up from reference TRBV7-2 and TRBJ2-1): GAGVSQSPSNKVTEKGKDVELRCDPISGHTALYWYRQSLGQGLEFLIYFQGNSAPDKSGLPSDRFSAERTGGSVSTLTIQRTQQEDSAVYLCASSLDRGPGNEQFFGPGTRLTVL.

This chain links TRBV30 with TRBJ2-6; D perhaps matches TRBD2 (7 bases). Trimming removed 5 bases from V and 2 bases from J, with 13 bases in between. The germline gives CDR1 GTSNPN, CDR2 SVGIG (reference sequence). This CDR3 contains 15 residues. The CDR3 region is CAWGRGAPGANVLTF. The CDR3 nucleotides are TGTGCCTGGGGTCGGGGGGCGCCTGGGGCCAACGTCCTGACTTTC.

The rearrangement uses TRBV4-2 and TRBJ1-4; the D gene is possibly TRBD1 (5 bases). Trimming removed 5 bases at V and 8 bases at J, with 21 bases between. The length of the CDR3 is 16 residues. In germline, CDR1 is LGHNA, CDR2 YNFKEQ. CDR3 DNA sequence: TGTGCCAGCAGCACTCGGGGGAGGCTGGCGGGCGAAAAACTGTTTTTT. Encoded protein: CASSTRGRLAGEKLFF.

The rearrangement joins TRBV4-3 to TRBJ2-1; 10 bases are shared with TRBD2. Germline V CDR1 and CDR2: LGHNA, YSLEER. CDR3 length: 16 residues. The J segment lost 9 bases and the V segment lost 4 bases, leaving 12 bases of the junction unmatched. This CDR3 is CASSPSVAGGSSEQFF. The CDR3 coding sequence is TGCGCCAGCAGCCCCTCGGTAGCGGGGGGCTCCAGTGAGCAGTTCTTC.

The V and J genes are TRBV9 and TRBJ1-1; 7 bases are shared with TRBD1. After removal of 4 bases from V and 4 bases from J, the junction contained 10 bases not matched to a gene. CDR3 size: 15 residues. Germline V lookup: CDR1 SGDLS, CDR2 YYNGEE. The DNA of the CDR3 is TGTGCCAGCAGCTCCCGGACAGGAGAAGTCACTGAAGCTTTCTTT. Its translation: CASSSRTGEVTEAFF.

The chain recombines TRBV29-1 with TRBJ1-2; D might be TRBD1 (6 bases). Germline assignment: CDR1 SQVTM and CDR2 ANQGSEA. The CDR3 has 13 residues. The V end lost 4 bases, the J end lost 4 bases, and 13 bases lay between the germline ends. This CDR3 is CSVGGGDTYGYTF. The CDR3 region has the DNA TGCAGCGTTGGGGGGGGCGACACCTATGGCTACACCTTC.

This clone was found once. The chain couples TRBV10-3 to TRBJ1-1, with TRBD1 matching over 8 bases. This CDR3 has 15 amino acids. Per the germline V gene, CDR1 is ENHRY and CDR2 is SYGVKD. Trimming removed 4 bases from V and 5 bases from J; junction bases left unmatched: 9. The CDR3 region is CAISGPPGQGTEAFF. CDR3 in DNA: TGTGCCATCAGTGGACCCCCTGGACAGGGAACTGAAGCTTTCTTT.

This chain connects TRBV19 to TRBJ2-7; D is possibly TRBD2 (5 bases). V was clipped by 2 bases and J by 3 bases, with 8 bases between them. This CDR3 is 13 amino acids long. The germline V gene has CDR1 LNHDA and CDR2 SQIVND (reference sequence). The CDR3 here is CASSINGLYEQYF. In DNA form, the CDR3 reads TGTGCCAGTAGTATAAACGGACTCTACGAGCAGTACTTC.

The chain combines TRBV30 with TRBJ1-1; no clear D. V was clipped by 3 bases and J by 5 bases, with 13 bases between them. Looked up from germline, CDR1 is GTSNPN and CDR2 is SVGIG (reference sequence). This CDR3 is built from 13 residues. The DNA of the CDR3 is TGTGCCTGGAGCCCTTCCCGGAGGACTGAAGCTTTCTTT. It codes for CAWSPSRRTEAFF.

For this clone: Other DNA sequences of this sample code for an identical CDR3. The rearrangement joins TRBV19 to TRBJ1-2; TRBD1 agrees at 12 bases. The CDR3 loop spans 13 amino acids. V gave up 5 bases and J gave up 8 bases; unmatched junction bases: 3. Germline values: CDR1 LNHDA, CDR2 SQIVND (reference sequence). The CDR3 is CASSRDRGRGYTF. Here the CDR3 DNA reads TGTGCCAGTAGTCGGGACAGGGGGCGCGGCTACACCTTC.

The chain employs TRBV19 and TRBJ2-3; 10 nucleotides match TRBD2. The J segment lost 8 bases and the V segment lost 4 bases, leaving 6 bases of the junction unmatched. Germline V CDR1 and CDR2: LNHDA, SQIVND (reference sequence). This CDR3 is 14 amino acids long. The CDR3: CASSTSGGTGTQYF. CDR3 sequence (DNA): TGTGCCAGTAGTACTAGCGGGGGTACCGGTACGCAGTATTTT.

The V call is TRBV2, the J call TRBJ2-7, with unresolved D. The V end was cut by 7 bases, the J end by 7 bases, with 20 bases between. CDR1 and CDR2 from the germline V gene are SNHLY and FYNNEI. CDR3 length equals 14 residues. The CDR3 spells CASKQRVVGSEQYF. The CDR3 coding sequence is TGTGCCAGCAAACAACGGGTCGTAGGAAGTGAGCAGTACTTC.

The chain couples TRBV7-2 to TRBJ1-2; a weak D match, TRBD1 (5 bases). Germline CDR1 SGHTA, CDR2 FQGNSA. V was cut by 2 bases and J by 6 bases, with 10 bases left in between. CDR3 size: 13 residues. This chain's CDR3 is CASSLLGDHGYTF. DNA for the CDR3: TGTGCCAGCAGCTTATTAGGGGATCATGGCTACACCTTC.

The rearrangement links TRBV5-1 to TRBJ2-7; TRBD2 aligns across 8 bases. This CDR3 is 12 amino acids long. V lost 4 bases and J lost 3; bases outside the gene matches: 0. Looked up from germline, CDR1 is SGHRS and CDR2 is YFSETQ. In DNA, the CDR3 is TGCGCCAGCAGCCGGGAGGGCTACGAGCAGTACTTC. Amino acids: CASSREGYEQYF.

This clone was detected once. CDR3 coding DNA: TGTGCCAGCAGTTACTCACAGAACCAAGAGACCCAGTACTTC. Protein sequence: CASSYSQNQETQYF. This chain links TRBV6-2 or TRBV6-3 with TRBJ2-5; D is ambiguous. CDR1 and CDR2 (germline): MNHEY, SVGEGT. V shed 0 bases and J shed 0 bases, with 5 bases lying between them. CDR3 length equals 14 residues.